This T cell receptor beta chain was obtained from a study of cytomegalovirus exposure and HLA in healthy donors (dated by TCRdb to between 2016 and 2019). Concerning the study at large: An earlier analysis of approximately 590 of the donors reported more than 250 Gb of sequence data and 100 million to 140 million unique TCR beta sequences from roughly 200 million T cells. In a later analysis, previously published TCR beta repertoires from fewer than 750 donors were re-analyzed and high-resolution HLA genotyping was added so that TCR occurrence patterns could be studied. To decide whether each TCR beta V gene segment behaved as functional or pseudogenic, an earlier analysis of approximately 600 of the donors relied on high-throughput TCR beta sequencing. The study combined high-throughput TCR immunosequencing, statistical association of individual TCRs with disease status, and machine learning to predict cytomegalovirus infection status. The study profiled the T cell repertoires of under 850 subjects by immunosequencing and related them to cytomegalovirus serostatus. In a later genetic analysis, genome-wide SNP genotypes for about 55% of the 666 donors were used, and that subset was treated as a discovery cohort. The number of typed donors differed by locus: 629-630 for A, B, C, DRB1 and DQB1; 500 to 550 for DQA1; some 610 for DPA1; and some 450 for DPB1. On average, about 200,000 unique TCR beta nucleotide sequences were sequenced per donor among roughly 430 genotyped donors of the cohort, with roughly 18% of those sequences being non-productive. The later analysis used no new phenotypic data to find candidate immune exposures, relying instead on TCR beta sequences and their occurrence across donors. Donor age, sex, ethnicity and CMV serostatus were collected together with the repertoire data. HLA typing included class I and class II loci at four-digit resolution. Along with the approximately 700-subject first cohort, a separate validation cohort of about 110 different subjects was used. The genetic ancestry cluster associated with self-reported Caucasian donors included over 80% of the 398 genotyped donors. An early release that covered about 600 HLA-typed donors contained around 300 gigabases of sequencing data and 85 million to 100 million unique TCR sequences. Four or five DR-DQ haplotypes were handled as single units for association and clustering because linkage in the cohort was strong. The study was designed to test whether signatures of past pathogen exposure could be identified by cataloging public T cell receptors. Every repertoire in the discovery cohort had been generated on one and the same sequencing platform. The study at large found these results: The 87-base-pair reads could not distinguish some IMGT-functional V segments, including TRBV6-2 and TRBV6-3, so those segments were excluded. Because counts were too low, around 18 rarely observed V segments, including chromosome 9 orphons, were left out of the earlier analysis of a few hundred of the donors. Sequencing depth was assumed to be roughly uniform across donors in the presence/absence analyses, though that assumption may not hold. This cohort had only TCR beta chains sequenced, and the lack of alpha or paired-chain data limited which features could be detected. A later analysis found that HLA-associated TCR beta chains were more clonally expanded and had lower generation probabilities than equally common non-associated chains. When HLA alleles, especially DR and DQ, strongly co-occurred, TCR associations were difficult to assign to individual alleles. A later genetic analysis reported fewer N-insertions in productive TCRs among donors in an Asian-associated ancestry cluster than the roughly 620-donor mean. Linkage disequilibrium might explain the correlated functional status among segregating V segments, but an unknown experimental factor could not be excluded. A cluster of highly shared sequence variants was judged likely to represent a technical artifact of the sequencing pipeline. According to a later analysis, most CMV-associated TCR beta chains appeared to be HLA-restricted, and the HLA associations seemed to be driven largely by CMV exposure. A further reported finding was that TCR beta sequences accurately predicted the HLA-A and HLA-B alleles for most subjects in the first cohort. In a later analysis, several top co-occurrence clusters were reported to appear linked to parvovirus B19, influenza, CMV and Epstein-Barr virus. Broadly in line with IMGT annotations, most TCR beta V segments showed up in productive rearrangements about 90% or about 30% of the time in an earlier analysis of several hundred of the donors. The only immune exposure information available for the cohort was CMV serostatus. In vitro tests confirmed that a few of the cytomegalovirus-associated TCR beta chains recognize cytomegalovirus antigens. A later analysis associated about 18,000 TCR beta sequences with specific HLA alleles at a false discovery rate of 0.05. The classifier was reported to diagnose cytomegalovirus status with high specificity and sensitivity in both the original and validation cohorts. Because HLA typing was unavailable for some donors at each locus, only the typed subset was used in association tests. A later genetic analysis associated a missense DCLRE1C variant with V-gene and J-gene trimming of TCR beta chains, and an independent cohort replicated the association. In a later analysis, TCR association rates were found to vary across HLA loci, with the most associated TCRs seen for DRB1 alleles and the fewest for HLA-C alleles. The study gave a list of roughly 150 TCR beta chains associated with cytomegalovirus. While some public TCRs were present in many individuals, most TCR sequences turned up only very rarely across donors. The authors suggested that the approach could potentially be extended to other disease states and immunological phenotypes.

Receptors were amplified or captured by the immunoSEQ multiplex PCR assay. A mixture of 60 forward primers for TCR Vbeta segments and 13 reverse primers for TCR Jbeta segments was used in the multiplex PCR. A multiplex PCR assay on genomic DNA amplified the CDR3 region of rearranged TCR beta genes. The amplified TCR beta libraries were sequenced on the Illumina HiSeq System as 87-base-pair reads. Regarding the original processing steps: A later analysis counted tens of millions of unique TCR beta chains across the 550 to 800 repertoires, and some 12 million of these chains were shared by at least two donors. A nearest-neighbor algorithm error-corrected the raw reads and collapsed the reads into unique sequences, merging closely related sequences to remove PCR and sequencing errors. V, D and J gene segments were assigned by aligning CDR3 sequences to IMGT reference sequences. For a sequence to be retained, at least a six-nucleotide match to both a V gene segment and a J gene segment was required. Rearrangements were called productive when the CDR3 lacked stop codons and stayed in frame with V and J; all others were non-productive. Following IMGT convention, CDR3 was defined as the stretch from the second conserved V-encoded cysteine to the conserved J-encoded phenylalanine. Sequences without an unambiguous match to a single V gene segment were excluded from the earlier analysis of 587 of the donors. An earlier analysis of a few hundred of the donors called V segments functional above 56.7% productive rearrangements and segregating when the between-donor standard deviation exceeded 5%. To diagnose cytomegalovirus status from the catalog of TCR beta chain sequences, a statistical classification framework was built. A later analysis assigned V and J genes by comparing TCR nucleotide sequences with IMGT/GENE-DB human TR gene sequences. Using the TCRdist pipeline, a later analysis assigned CDR3 sequences along with most-parsimonious VDJ recombination scenarios. In a later analysis, every TCR beta chain was defined by the combination of its CDR3 amino acid sequence and its V-gene family, and reads without a unique V-gene family were dropped. In a later analysis, 550 to 650 highly shared, low-generation-probability nucleotide sequences were removed to address suspected cross-contamination and a sequencing artifact. For each public chain, a later analysis derived a clonal expansion index from normalized ranks of inferred template counts within each repertoire. Generation probabilities in a later analysis came from a VDJ recombination model fitted to out-of-frame rearrangements, and those results were checked against IGoR. In a later analysis, hypergeometric tests were used to score TCR-TCR, TCR-HLA and TCR-CMV co-occurrence, with a repertoire-size bias correction applied to TCR pairs. In a later analysis, false discovery rates were estimated by permuting HLA or CMV assignments 20 times. In a later analysis, co-occurring TCRs were grouped using DBSCAN, with TCRdist sequence similarity added in when clustering inside HLA-allele-positive subsets. For co-occurrence clustering, repertoires with fewer than 30,000 or more than 120,000 public chains were excluded, along with roughly 5 repertoires with anomalous nucleotide sharing. TCRdb re-hosts the immuneACCESS table, in-frame sequences only. Its copies lack some clones; in the studies checked, an unresolved V gene accounts for under half of them, and the cause for the rest is not known. That table supplies the V and J calls and clone size; D and trimming were determined from the DNA. A total of 170,000 or so clones appear in this sample, roughly 82% of them only once. 1.5% to 2% of the sample goes to the ten largest clones.

CDR1 and CDR2 are drawn from the germline V gene: SGHDN, FVKESK. Here V drops 4 bases and J drops 4 bases, and the junction holds 6 bases not matched to any gene. From its cysteine to its phenylalanine, the CDR3 spans 14 amino acids. The entry retains the CDR3 DNA only, 42 bases that are in frame from base 1. This clone has only a few counts. Which antigen it targets is not known. Base-call qualities are not available, and no considerably larger clone is one nucleotide away. The cohort consisted of 650 to 700 healthy bone marrow donors. All cohort members were sampled while nominally healthy, although unrecorded immune exposures were likely present. The donor tested CMV seronegative and was one of the 352 seronegative cohort members. A peripheral blood sample was collected from each donor, and TCR beta sequencing was performed on peripheral blood mononuclear cells. Genomic DNA was extracted from the blood cell samples with the Qiagen DNeasy Blood Extraction Kit.

The chain employs TRBV14 and TRBJ2-7; 8 central bases correspond to TRBD2. The receptor was isolated from a woman aged 30 to 39 in good health and CMV-seronegative. Material for sequencing was PBMCs. The nucleotide sequence is given as TGTGCCAGCAGCCCCATACTAGCGGAATACGAGCAGTACTTC. It codes for CASSPILAEYEQYF.